Listed below are T cell receptor beta chains from one sample, sequenced in a study of shared clonotypes between healthy human individuals. Sequenced by immunoSEQ multiplex PCR; TCRdb stores in-frame clones only, minus some. The top ten hold 10% to 15% of the sample, which has 450,000 to 600,000 clones, around 79% seen once. Sample: PBMCs. Every receptor here comes from a woman aged 40 to 50 in good health. Some clones in this sample may be carry-over from other donors' samples. Both conserved end residues are part of each CDR3. A D gene is named only where the DNA matches it firmly. Size is stated for part of the rows, as once, few or many counts, or as a class when the clone is expanded.

abundance: .
d_gene: TRBD2
v_gene: TRBV19
j_gene: TRBJ2-4
CDR3nt: TGTGCCGTATCTAGCGGGAGGGCCGAGGCCAAAAACATTCAGTACTTC
CDR3aa: CAVSSGRAEAKNIQYF

abundance: .
d_gene: .
v_gene: TRBV4-2
j_gene: TRBJ2-1
CDR3nt: TGTGCCAGCAGCCTACGGGAACTAGAGAATGAGCAGTTCTTC
CDR3aa: CASSLRELENEQFF

abundance: .
d_gene: TRBD1
v_gene: TRBV5-1
j_gene: TRBJ1-1
CDR3nt: TGCGCCAGCAGCCCGAGGACAGGGAGGAACACTGAAGCTTTCTTT
CDR3aa: CASSPRTGRNTEAFF

abundance: .
d_gene: .
v_gene: TRBV30
j_gene: TRBJ2-2
CDR3nt: TGTGCCGGCCAATCGACAGGGAGGGGCACCGGGGAGCTGTTTTTT
CDR3aa: CAGQSTGRGTGELFF

abundance: .
d_gene: .
v_gene: TRBV28
j_gene: TRBJ1-5
CDR3nt: TGTGCCAGCAGTCACCAGGGATCAGGCAATCAGCCCCAGCATTTT
CDR3aa: CASSHQGSGNQPQHF

abundance: .
d_gene: .
v_gene: TRBV7-2
j_gene: TRBJ1-2
CDR3nt: TGTGCCAGCAGCTCCCAGGTCCTTAGTTATGGCTACACCTTC
CDR3aa: CASSSQVLSYGYTF

abundance: many
d_gene: TRBD1
v_gene: TRBV27
j_gene: TRBJ2-7
CDR3nt: TGTGCCAGCAGCGCCAGACAGCGAGATACCGAACCCTTACTACGGGACAGCTTAGCCGAGCAGTACTTC
CDR3aa: CASSARQRDTEPLLRDSLAEQYF

abundance: .
d_gene: .
v_gene: TRBV5-4
j_gene: TRBJ2-7
CDR3nt: TGTGCCAGCAGCCAGGACGGGTACGAGCAGTACTTC
CDR3aa: CASSQDGYEQYF

abundance: .
d_gene: .
v_gene: TRBV19
j_gene: TRBJ1-1
CDR3nt: TGTGCCAGTAGTATAGACGGCAAGCTTTATGCGAACACTGAAGCTTTCTTT
CDR3aa: CASSIDGKLYANTEAFF

abundance: .
d_gene: TRBD1
v_gene: TRBV18
j_gene: TRBJ1-1
CDR3nt: TGTGCCAGCTCACCTGCTGAGTGGACAGGACCTGAGTCTTTCTTT
CDR3aa: CASSPAEWTGPESFF

abundance: .
d_gene: .
v_gene: TRBV11-2
j_gene: TRBJ2-7
CDR3nt: TGTGCCAGCAGCACCCAGGCAGGGGCTGGCTACGAGCAGTACTTC
CDR3aa: CASSTQAGAGYEQYF

abundance: .
d_gene: .
v_gene: TRBV11-2
j_gene: TRBJ2-7
CDR3nt: TGTGCCAGCAGCTTAGACGTCGTTTACGAGCAGTACTTC
CDR3aa: CASSLDVVYEQYF

abundance: .
d_gene: .
v_gene: TRBV7-2
j_gene: TRBJ1-2
CDR3nt: TGTGCCAGCAGCTTAGACAGGACCTATGGCTACACCTTC
CDR3aa: CASSLDRTYGYTF

abundance: .
d_gene: .
v_gene: TRBV6-5
j_gene: TRBJ2-7
CDR3nt: TGTGCCAGCAGGAGGGGGATCGCCGACGAGCAGTACTTC
CDR3aa: CASRRGIADEQYF

abundance: .
d_gene: .
v_gene: TRBV27
j_gene: TRBJ2-6
CDR3nt: TGTGCCAGCAGTTCGGCGTCTTGGGGCTTTGGGGCCAACGTCCTGACTTTC
CDR3aa: CASSSASWGFGANVLTF

abundance: .
d_gene: .
v_gene: TRBV14
j_gene: TRBJ2-3
CDR3nt: TGTGCCAGCAGCCAACTGGGGGTTACCTCCACAGATACGCAGTATTTT
CDR3aa: CASSQLGVTSTDTQYF

abundance: .
d_gene: TRBD2
v_gene: TRBV18
j_gene: TRBJ2-5
CDR3nt: TGTGCCAGCTCACCGGGGACTAGCGGGACTGAGACCCAGTACTTC
CDR3aa: CASSPGTSGTETQYF

abundance: once
d_gene: .
v_gene: TRBV7-9
j_gene: TRBJ1-2
CDR3nt: TGTGCCAGCAGCCCCGCGGGGCTTGGCTACACCTTC
CDR3aa: CASSPAGLGYTF

abundance: .
d_gene: .
v_gene: TRBV7-6
j_gene: TRBJ1-1
CDR3nt: TGTGCCAGCAGCTTAGTCGTCGGGGGGCTGGACACTGAAGCTTTCTTT
CDR3aa: CASSLVVGGLDTEAFF

abundance: .
d_gene: .
v_gene: TRBV18
j_gene: TRBJ1-2
CDR3nt: TGTGCCAGCTCCCCGGACGGGAACTATGGCTACACCTTC
CDR3aa: CASSPDGNYGYTF

abundance: .
d_gene: .
v_gene: TRBV7-2
j_gene: TRBJ2-3
CDR3nt: TGTGCCAGCAGCCGAGGGGCTGACATCACAGATACGCAGTATTTT
CDR3aa: CASSRGADITDTQYF

abundance: once
d_gene: .
v_gene: TRBV19
j_gene: TRBJ2-7
CDR3nt: TGTGCCAGTAGTGGGGACGGATTCTACGAGCAGTACTTC
CDR3aa: CASSGDGFYEQYF

abundance: .
d_gene: .
v_gene: TRBV2
j_gene: TRBJ2-3
CDR3nt: TGTGCCAGCAGTCCTCAGGGTGCTTTCATCACAGATACGCAGTATTTT
CDR3aa: CASSPQGAFITDTQYF

abundance: .
d_gene: TRBD2
v_gene: TRBV5-8
j_gene: TRBJ2-7
CDR3nt: TGTGCCAGCAGCTCGGTCTTAGCGGGTTTTTCCTACGAGCAGTACTTC
CDR3aa: CASSSVLAGFSYEQYF

abundance: .
d_gene: .
v_gene: TRBV28
j_gene: TRBJ1-6
CDR3nt: TGTGCCACCTCGCCGCCGGGACACTCTTCACCCCTCCACTTT
CDR3aa: CATSPPGHSSPLHF

abundance: .
d_gene: TRBD1
v_gene: TRBV9
j_gene: TRBJ2-7
CDR3nt: TGTGCCAGCAGCGTAGGCAGGGGGCTACCCTACGAGCAGTACTTC
CDR3aa: CASSVGRGLPYEQYF

abundance: .
d_gene: TRBD2
v_gene: TRBV5-1
j_gene: TRBJ2-1
CDR3nt: TGCGCCAGCAGCTTGGCCGGGCTAGCGGGAGTCGATGAGCAGTTCTTC
CDR3aa: CASSLAGLAGVDEQFF

abundance: once
d_gene: .
v_gene: TRBV12-5
j_gene: TRBJ1-2
CDR3nt: TGTGCTAGTGGTTTGGGTAGCGTTAACTATGGCTACACCTTC
CDR3aa: CASGLGSVNYGYTF

abundance: few
d_gene: TRBD1
v_gene: TRBV5-8
j_gene: TRBJ2-7
CDR3nt: TGTGCCAGCATCCGACAGGGGTCCGGGGGAGAGCAGTACTTC
CDR3aa: CASIRQGSGGEQYF

abundance: .
d_gene: .
v_gene: TRBV6-6
j_gene: TRBJ1-3
CDR3nt: TGTGCCAGCAGACCAGGGAGCTCTGGAAACACCATATATTTT
CDR3aa: CASRPGSSGNTIYF

abundance: .
d_gene: .
v_gene: TRBV30
j_gene: TRBJ2-1
CDR3nt: TGTGCCTGGATGCTGGGAGCGGGTTACAATGAGCAGTTCTTC
CDR3aa: CAWMLGAGYNEQFF

abundance: .
d_gene: TRBD2
v_gene: TRBV13
j_gene: TRBJ2-1
CDR3nt: TGTGCCAGCAGCCCTGGGGGGACTAGCGGGATGCACAATGAGCAGTTCTTC
CDR3aa: CASSPGGTSGMHNEQFF

abundance: .
d_gene: .
v_gene: TRBV7-8
j_gene: TRBJ1-5
CDR3nt: TGTGCCAGCAGCTTAGGGGCAAACAATCAGCCCCAGCATTTT
CDR3aa: CASSLGANNQPQHF

abundance: .
d_gene: .
v_gene: TRBV28
j_gene: TRBJ1-1
CDR3nt: TGTGCCAGCAGTTTAGGTCGAAGGGCTGGAACACTGACAGCTTTCTTT
CDR3aa: CASSLGRRAGTLTAFF

abundance: few
d_gene: .
v_gene: TRBV15
j_gene: TRBJ2-7
CDR3nt: TGTGCCACCAGCACCGGGCACGACCCCTACGAGCAGTACTTC
CDR3aa: CATSTGHDPYEQYF

abundance: .
d_gene: .
v_gene: TRBV6-6
j_gene: TRBJ2-4
CDR3nt: TGTGCCAGCAGTTTGAGTTTGGACATTCAGTACTTC
CDR3aa: CASSLSLDIQYF

abundance: .
d_gene: .
v_gene: TRBV5-5
j_gene: TRBJ1-1
CDR3nt: TGTGCCAGCAACGCTAGACTCGGCACTGAAGCTTTCTTT
CDR3aa: CASNARLGTEAFF

abundance: .
d_gene: .
v_gene: TRBV11-1
j_gene: TRBJ2-1
CDR3nt: TGTGCCAGCAGTCACGGATACAATGAGCAGTTCTTC
CDR3aa: CASSHGYNEQFF

abundance: once
d_gene: .
v_gene: TRBV7-3
j_gene: TRBJ2-2
CDR3nt: TGTGCCAGCAGCTCCGTAAACACCGGGGAGCTGTTTTTT
CDR3aa: CASSSVNTGELFF

abundance: few
d_gene: TRBD1
v_gene: TRBV5-1
j_gene: TRBJ2-5
CDR3nt: TGCGCCAGCAGCATGGACAGGGATGGGATTGAGACCCAGTACTTC
CDR3aa: CASSMDRDGIETQYF

abundance: .
d_gene: .
v_gene: TRBV12-5
j_gene: TRBJ2-2
CDR3nt: TGTGCTAGTGGCACAGGGTACACCGGGGAGCTGTTTTTT
CDR3aa: CASGTGYTGELFF

abundance: .
d_gene: TRBD1
v_gene: TRBV4-1
j_gene: TRBJ1-5
CDR3nt: TGCGCCAGCAGCCAAGCCCCGGGACAGGGGTTGCAGGGCTATCAGCCCCAGCATTTT
CDR3aa: CASSQAPGQGLQGYQPQHF

abundance: .
d_gene: TRBD2
v_gene: TRBV18
j_gene: TRBJ2-1
CDR3nt: TGTGCCAGCTCCCCAGTTCCCAGCGGGAGAGGGAATGAGCAGTTCTTC
CDR3aa: CASSPVPSGRGNEQFF

abundance: .
d_gene: .
v_gene: TRBV11-2
j_gene: TRBJ2-5
CDR3nt: TGTGCCAGCAGCTTAGGTAGGGAAGAGACCCAGTACTTC
CDR3aa: CASSLGREETQYF

abundance: .
d_gene: TRBD1
v_gene: TRBV2
j_gene: TRBJ2-5
CDR3nt: TGTGCCAGCAACAACAGGGGGGAAGAGACCCAGTACTTC
CDR3aa: CASNNRGEETQYF

abundance: .
d_gene: TRBD2
v_gene: TRBV9
j_gene: TRBJ2-1
CDR3nt: TGTGCCAGCAGCGCGGGACTAGCGGGAAACAATGAGCAGTTCTTC
CDR3aa: CASSAGLAGNNEQFF

abundance: .
d_gene: .
v_gene: TRBV5-1
j_gene: TRBJ2-3
CDR3nt: TGCGCCAGCAGCGGCGTCTTGGGCGTCACAGATACGCAGTATTTT
CDR3aa: CASSGVLGVTDTQYF

abundance: .
d_gene: TRBD1
v_gene: TRBV30
j_gene: TRBJ1-2
CDR3nt: TGTGCCTGGAGTCCATCGGGACAGCTAGCCTATGGCTACACCTTC
CDR3aa: CAWSPSGQLAYGYTF

abundance: .
d_gene: .
v_gene: TRBV7-3
j_gene: TRBJ2-2
CDR3nt: TGTGCCAGCAGCACTCAAACAGGGAGCGGGGAGCTGTTTTTT
CDR3aa: CASSTQTGSGELFF

abundance: .
d_gene: TRBD1
v_gene: TRBV6-1
j_gene: TRBJ1-5
CDR3nt: TGTGCCAGCAGTGAAACGTGGGACAGGGGTCAGCCCCAGCATTTT
CDR3aa: CASSETWDRGQPQHF

abundance: .
d_gene: TRBD1
v_gene: TRBV14
j_gene: TRBJ1-4
CDR3nt: TGTGCCAGCAGCGTACAGGGGTCGGATTATGAAAAACTGTTTTTT
CDR3aa: CASSVQGSDYEKLFF

abundance: .
d_gene: .
v_gene: TRBV5-4
j_gene: TRBJ2-3
CDR3nt: TGTGCCAGCAGCTACGGTAGCACTAGCACAGATACGCAGTATTTT
CDR3aa: CASSYGSTSTDTQYF

abundance: .
d_gene: TRBD1
v_gene: TRBV5-4
j_gene: TRBJ2-5
CDR3nt: TGTGCCAGCAGCGCGCCAGGACAGGGAGAAGAGACCCAGTACTTC
CDR3aa: CASSAPGQGEETQYF

abundance: .
d_gene: TRBD1
v_gene: TRBV2
j_gene: TRBJ1-5
CDR3nt: TGTGCCAGCAGTACCGACAGGGAAGATCAGCCCCAGCATTTT
CDR3aa: CASSTDREDQPQHF

abundance: few
d_gene: TRBD2
v_gene: TRBV5-1
j_gene: TRBJ2-7
CDR3nt: TGCGCCAGCAGCTTGGTAGGGGAGGGAGAGCAGTACTTC
CDR3aa: CASSLVGEGEQYF

abundance: .
d_gene: .
v_gene: TRBV23-1
j_gene: TRBJ1-5
CDR3nt: TGCGCCAGCAGTCAACAACATCAGCCCCAGCATTTT
CDR3aa: CASSQQHQPQHF

abundance: .
d_gene: .
v_gene: TRBV29-1
j_gene: TRBJ2-1
CDR3nt: TGCAGCGCGGCGGCCGGGACAGCGGGCCACAATGAGCAGTTCTTC
CDR3aa: CSAAAGTAGHNEQFF

abundance: .
d_gene: .
v_gene: TRBV7-3
j_gene: TRBJ1-3
CDR3nt: TGTGCCAGCAGCTCGCAGCCCATGAGCTCTGGAAACACCATATATTTT
CDR3aa: CASSSQPMSSGNTIYF

abundance: .
d_gene: TRBD2
v_gene: TRBV18
j_gene: TRBJ2-7
CDR3nt: TGTGCCAGCTCACCAACCCGGGGAGGGGACTACGAGCAGTACTTC
CDR3aa: CASSPTRGGDYEQYF